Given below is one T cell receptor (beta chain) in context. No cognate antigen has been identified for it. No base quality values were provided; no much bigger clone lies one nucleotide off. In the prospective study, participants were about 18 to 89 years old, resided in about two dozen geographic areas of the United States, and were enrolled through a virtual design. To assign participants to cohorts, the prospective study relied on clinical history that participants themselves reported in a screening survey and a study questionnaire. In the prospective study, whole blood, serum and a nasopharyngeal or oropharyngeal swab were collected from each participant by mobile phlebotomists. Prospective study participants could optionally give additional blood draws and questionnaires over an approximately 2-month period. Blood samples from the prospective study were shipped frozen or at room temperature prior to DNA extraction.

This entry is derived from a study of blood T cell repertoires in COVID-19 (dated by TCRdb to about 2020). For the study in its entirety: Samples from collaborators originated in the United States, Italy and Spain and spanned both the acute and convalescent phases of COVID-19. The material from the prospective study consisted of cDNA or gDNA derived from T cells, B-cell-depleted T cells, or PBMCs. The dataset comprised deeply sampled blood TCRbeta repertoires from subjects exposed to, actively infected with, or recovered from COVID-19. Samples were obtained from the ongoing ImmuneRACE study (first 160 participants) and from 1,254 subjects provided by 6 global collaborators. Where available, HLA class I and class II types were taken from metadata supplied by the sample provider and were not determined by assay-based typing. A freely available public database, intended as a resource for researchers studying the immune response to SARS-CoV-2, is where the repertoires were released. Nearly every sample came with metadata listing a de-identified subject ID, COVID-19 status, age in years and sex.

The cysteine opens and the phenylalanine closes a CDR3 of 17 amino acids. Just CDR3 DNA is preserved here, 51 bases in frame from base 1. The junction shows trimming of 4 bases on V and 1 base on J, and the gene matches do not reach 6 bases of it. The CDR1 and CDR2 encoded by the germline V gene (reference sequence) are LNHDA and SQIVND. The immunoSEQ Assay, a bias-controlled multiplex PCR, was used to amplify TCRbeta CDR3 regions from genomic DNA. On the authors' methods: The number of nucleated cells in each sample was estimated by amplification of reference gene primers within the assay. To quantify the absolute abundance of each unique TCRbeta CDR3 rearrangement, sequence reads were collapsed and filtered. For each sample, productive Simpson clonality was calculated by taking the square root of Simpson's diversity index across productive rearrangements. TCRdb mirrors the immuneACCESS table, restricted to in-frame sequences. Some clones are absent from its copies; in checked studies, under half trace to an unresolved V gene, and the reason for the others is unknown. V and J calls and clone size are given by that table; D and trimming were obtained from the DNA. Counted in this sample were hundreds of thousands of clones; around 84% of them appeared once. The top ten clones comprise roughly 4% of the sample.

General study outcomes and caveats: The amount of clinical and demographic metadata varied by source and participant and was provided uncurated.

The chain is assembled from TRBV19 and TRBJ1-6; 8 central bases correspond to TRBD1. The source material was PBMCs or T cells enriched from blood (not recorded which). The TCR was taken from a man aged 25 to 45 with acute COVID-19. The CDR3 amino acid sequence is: CASSTGQGTSYNSPLHF. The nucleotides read TGTGCCAGTAGTACAGGACAGGGAACGTCCTATAATTCACCCCTCCACTTT.